The 15 T cell receptor beta chains below all came from one sample that was sequenced in a study of patients and donors after allogeneic stem cell transplantation. TCRdb fed the RT-PCR reads into MiXCR, producing one record per CDR3 protein. The sample consists of some 87,000 distinct CDR3 sequences, roughly 43% of them appearing once. Sequencing was carried out using blood, either unsorted or a sorted T cell fraction (not recorded which). These receptors all come from a human donor who was either an allogeneic HSCT recipient or a stem cell or donor lymphocyte infusion donor (not recorded which). It is not recorded whose cells these are; they may come from a transplant donor.

The chain combines TRBV10-3 with TRBJ1-3, with 8 bases fitting TRBD1. The V and J ends lost 3 bases and 4 bases, in that order; junction bases with no gene match: 5. Germline-derived CDR1 and CDR2 are ENHRY and SYGVKD. This CDR3 spans 15 amino acids. The CDR3 sequence: CAISDTGGSGNTIYF. The CDR3 coding sequence is TGTGCCATCAGTGATACAGGGGGTTCGGGAAACACCATATATTTT.

The rearrangement links TRBV12-3 or TRBV12-4 to TRBJ1-4; unclear D gene. The CDR3 runs to 15 residues. Deletions cut 4 bases from V and 3 bases from J, with 12 bases between. The CDR3 here is CASSYTLRANEKLFF. The CDR3 DNA sequence: TGTGCCAGCAGTTACACACTACGGGCTAATGAAAAACTGTTTTTT.

The V and J genes are TRBV5-1 and TRBJ2-1; no clear D. This CDR3 spans 12 amino acids. CDR1 SGHRS and CDR2 YFSETQ come from the germline V gene. The germline V and J ends were trimmed by 0 bases and 8 bases, with 6 bases remaining between them. Written as DNA, the CDR3 is TGCGCCAGCAGCTTGGCCTGGGATGAGCAGTTCTTC. As protein: CASSLAWDEQFF. Combining the CDR3 with reference TRBV5-1 and TRBJ2-1 gives the whole variable domain KAGVTQTPRYLIKTRGQQVTLSCSPISGHRSVSWYQQTPGQGLQFLFEYFSETQRNKGNFPGRFSGRQFSNSRSEMNVSTLELGDSALYLCASSLAWDEQFFGPGTRLTVL.

This chain links TRBV6-2 or TRBV6-3 with TRBJ1-1; maybe TRBD1 (6 bases). In germline, CDR1 is MNHEY, CDR2 SVGEGT. This CDR3 has 12 residues. V lost 7 bases and J 4 bases, leaving 10 bases between the germline ends. This CDR3 is CASTHRATEAFF. The CDR3, as DNA: TGTGCCAGCACCCACAGGGCCACTGAAGCTTTCTTT.

V gene TRBV6-6 combines with J gene TRBJ2-1, with D perhaps TRBD2 (6 bases). The V end lost 2 bases, the J end lost 0 bases, and 14 bases lay between the germline ends. This CDR3 contains 17 residues. CDR1 MNHNY and CDR2 SVGAGI come from the germline V gene (reference sequence). CDR3 bases: TGTGCCAGCAGTTACCCCGAGCGGGCCAACTCCTACAATGAGCAGTTCTTC. It translates to CASSYPERANSYNEQFF.

The table lists this clonotype with a few counts. This sequence joins TRBV7-8 and TRBJ1-5; D is unresolved. V gave up 5 bases and J gave up 9 bases, with 11 bases separating them. This CDR3 is 12 amino acids long. Germline V gene data show CDR1 as SGHVS and CDR2 as FQNEAQ. CDR3 protein: CASSTYPGPQHF. Written as DNA, the CDR3 is TGTGCCAGCAGCACATACCCAGGGCCCCAGCATTTT.

In this sample, this clonotype turned up a few times. CDR3 residues: CSARDGGVANEKLFF. In DNA, the CDR3 is TGCAGTGCTAGAGATGGAGGGGTGGCTAATGAAAAACTGTTTTTT. The rearrangement uses TRBV20-1 and TRBJ1-4; D is perhaps TRBD1 (5 bases). There are 15 residues in the CDR3. V lost 0 bases and J 3 bases, leaving 11 bases between the germline ends. Germline CDR1 reads DFQATT; CDR2 reads SNEGSKA (reference sequence).

This chain connects TRBV20-1 to TRBJ2-3; TRBD2 aligns across 8 bases. This CDR3 has 14 amino acids. CDR1 is DFQATT, CDR2 SNEGSKA, per germline (reference sequence). Trimming took 3 bases from V and 3 from J; bases not matched to a gene: 5. The CDR3: CSARAGRDTDTQYF. In nucleotides, the CDR3 is TGCAGTGCTAGGGCCGGGAGGGATACAGATACGCAGTATTTT.

The chain has TRBV6-5 and TRBJ2-1, with D possibly matching TRBD2 (5 bases). The CDR3 sequence is 13 residues long. Germline loops: CDR1 MNHEY, CDR2 SVGAGI. Trimming cost V 1 base and J 10 bases, with 11 bases left between them. This chain's CDR3 is CASSYFGTREQFF. CDR3 sequence (DNA): TGTGCCAGCAGTTACTTTGGAACTAGGGAGCAGTTCTTC.

The V call is TRBV11-2, the J call TRBJ1-2; a possible D gene is TRBD1 (6 bases). This CDR3 has 15 residues. Germline values: CDR1 SGHAT, CDR2 FQNNGV. V gave up 5 bases and J gave up 4 bases, with 17 bases separating them. The CDR3 bases are TGTGCCAGCAGCCCACAGGGACCGCCTCTCTATGGCTACACCTTC. It is translated as CASSPQGPPLYGYTF. The whole variable domain, remainder taken from reference TRBV11-2 and TRBJ1-2, is EAGVAQSPRYKIIEKRQSVAFWCNPISGHATLYWYQQILGQGPKLLIQFQNNGVVDDSQLPKDRFSAERLKGVDSTLKIQPAKLEDSAVYLCASSPQGPPLYGYTFGSGTRLTVV.

This clonotype was seen more than once but under ten times. The genes are TRBV28 and TRBJ1-2, with D unresolved. This CDR3 contains 16 residues. CDR1 and CDR2 from the germline V gene are MDHEN and SYDVKM. V lost 7 bases, J lost 0 bases, and 18 bases lay in between. CDR3 amino acids: CASTPATDEANYGYTF. CDR3 bases: TGTGCCAGCACGCCGGCCACCGATGAAGCTAACTATGGCTACACCTTC.

This clonotype was picked up many times. This chain connects TRBV9 to TRBJ2-3, with TRBD2 identical over 8 bases. The J segment lost 5 bases and the V segment lost 0 bases, leaving 5 bases of the junction unmatched. The CDR3 contains 15 residues. In germline, CDR1 is SGDLS, CDR2 YYNGEE. In DNA, the CDR3 is TGTGCCAGCAGCGTAGGAGGGGCGGGAGGAGATACGCAGTATTTT. It encodes CASSVGGAGGDTQYF. The whole variable domain, filled in from reference TRBV9 and TRBJ2-3, reads DSGVTQTPKHLITATGQRVTLRCSPRSGDLSVYWYQQSLDQGLQFLIQYYNGEERAKGNILERFSAQQFPDLHSELNLSSLELGDSALYFCASSVGGAGGDTQYFGPGTRLTVL.

The rearrangement links TRBV6-5 to TRBJ1-2; 9 bases line up with TRBD1. V lost 5 bases and J lost 0; bases outside the gene matches: 13. This CDR3 spans 18 amino acids. CDR1 and CDR2 from the germline V gene are MNHEY and SVGAGI. The CDR3 spells CASSPPTGGFRANYGYTF. CDR3 coding DNA: TGTGCCAGCAGTCCACCGACAGGGGGATTTAGGGCTAACTATGGCTACACCTTC.

The chain links TRBV27 to TRBJ1-5; D perhaps matches TRBD1 (5 bases). This CDR3 spans 19 amino acids. The ends were cut back, 1 base at V and 0 bases at J, with 19 bases in the middle. Germline V gene data show CDR1 as MNHEY and CDR2 as SMNVEV (reference sequence). CDR3 amino acids: CASSLFPPTTVNSNQPQHF. The CDR3 DNA follows: TGTGCCAGCAGTTTATTTCCTCCTACGACAGTGAATAGCAATCAGCCCCAGCATTTT.

This clonotype was counted once. V is TRBV7-2 and J is TRBJ1-5; no reliable D call. From germline, CDR1 is SGHTA and CDR2 FQGNSA. Trimming pared 2 bases from V and 0 bases from J, leaving 11 bases between. The CDR3 length is 16 residues. As DNA, the CDR3 is TGTGCCAGCAGCTTAAATTCGGTATTTAGCAATCAGCCCCAGCATTTT. Amino acid sequence: CASSLNSVFSNQPQHF. The whole variable domain, filled in from reference TRBV7-2 and TRBJ1-5, reads GAGVSQSPSNKVTEKGKDVELRCDPISGHTALYWYRQSLGQGLEFLIYFQGNSAPDKSGLPSDRFSAERTGGSVSTLTIQRTQQEDSAVYLCASSLNSVFSNQPQHFGDGTRLSIL.